A single sample is the source of the 4 T cell receptor beta chains below, sequenced in a study of T cell repertoires in cytomegalovirus infection. TCRdb reprocessed the reads with MiXCR, giving one entry per CDR3 protein. The sample consists of 450,000 to 550,000 distinct CDR3 sequences, more than 40% of them appearing once. The antigens these receptors bind are not known. The sample here was cultured PBMCs, taken from culture after CMV antigen stimulation. The receptor set was obtained from a human donor in good health (CMV status not recorded). Some clones in this sample may be carry-over from other donors' samples.

This sequence joins TRBV19 and TRBJ1-5, with D maybe TRBD1 (5 bases). CDR3 length: 14 amino acids. Germline-derived CDR1 and CDR2 are LNHDA and SQIVND (reference sequence). Trimming removed 9 bases from V and 4 bases from J, with 16 bases in between. The CDR3 DNA reads as TGTGCCAGCCAAGGGGTTTGGGGAAATCAGCCCCAGCATTTT. This encodes CASQGVWGNQPQHF.

This clonotype has only a few counts. This rearrangement joins TRBV28 to TRBJ1-6, with 8 bases identical to TRBD1. The CDR3 has 15 amino acids. After removal of 5 bases from V and 7 bases from J, the junction contained 7 bases not matched to a gene. CDR1 is MDHEN and CDR2 is SYDVKM in the germline V gene. The CDR3 bases are TGTGCCAGCAGTGAGGACAGGGCAGCGAATTCACCCCTCCACTTT. This codes for CASSEDRAANSPLHF.

J is TRBJ1-2 and V is TRBV7-6; the D gene is possibly TRBD1 (6 bases). V was trimmed by 5 bases and J by 6 bases, leaving 13 bases between them. CDR1 and CDR2 from the germline V gene are SGHVS and FNYEAQ. The CDR3 spans 13 residues. This CDR3 reads CASSTRTEDGYTF. DNA for the CDR3: TGTGCCAGCAGCACCAGGACAGAGGATGGCTACACCTTC.

This clonotype was observed a handful of times. The rearrangement links TRBV7-2 to TRBJ2-2, with D perhaps TRBD1 (6 bases). Trimming took 5 bases from V and 3 from J, leaving 22 bases between them. This CDR3 region has 18 residues. Germline lookup yields CDR1 SGHTA and CDR2 FQGNSA. The CDR3 DNA reads as TGTGCCAGCAGCCAGCATTTTGACAGGAACCATTACACCGGGGAGCTGTTTTTT. Translating gives CASSQHFDRNHYTGELFF.